One and the same sample provided the 26 T cell receptor beta chains below, sequenced in a study of cytomegalovirus exposure and HLA in healthy donors. Primers: 60 Vbeta forward and 13 Jbeta reverse. TCRdb keeps only in-frame clones here, not all; method: immunoSEQ multiplex PCR. Of 220,000 or so clones detected, around 80% appear once; the ten largest clones hold 3.8%. The source material was PBMCs. The origin of the receptors is a male donor in good health and CMV-seronegative.

This sequence joins TRBV19 and TRBJ1-5, with D possibly being TRBD1 (5 bases). Per the germline V gene, CDR1 is LNHDA and CDR2 is SQIVND (reference sequence). Trimming left V 2 bases short and J 3 bases short, with 11 bases between. CDR3 length: 15 residues. The CDR3 here is CASSIFETANQPQHF. In DNA form, the CDR3 reads TGTGCCAGTAGTATATTTGAGACAGCCAATCAGCCCCAGCATTTT.

The chain joins TRBV9 to TRBJ2-2, with D tentatively TRBD2 (6 bases). The V end was cut by 3 bases, the J end by 3 bases, with 12 bases between. The CDR3 runs 15 residues. Germline lookup yields CDR1 SGDLS and CDR2 YYNGEE. The CDR3 nucleotides read TGTGCCAGCAGCGAGCAGGGAGGTGACACCGGGGAGCTGTTTTTT. Translated, it gives CASSEQGGDTGELFF.

The chain carries TRBV6-5 and TRBJ2-5, with TRBD2 matching over 7 bases. This CDR3 has 16 residues. CDR1 is MNHEY, CDR2 SVGAGI, per germline. Unmatched junction bases numbered 8, after V lost 0 bases and J lost 4 bases. In DNA form, the CDR3 reads TGTGCCAGCAGTTACTCGGGGGGAGGGCCGGGAGAGACCCAGTACTTC. Translating it yields CASSYSGGGPGETQYF.

This chain connects TRBV30 to TRBJ2-2; D gene uncertain. The CDR3 consists of 14 residues. Germline CDR1 is GTSNPN and CDR2 is SVGIG (reference sequence). V was trimmed by 1 base and J by 5 bases, leaving 11 bases between them. The CDR3 spells CAWSGPAVTGELFF. CDR3 nucleotides: TGTGCCTGGAGTGGCCCCGCGGTGACCGGGGAGCTGTTTTTT. The full variable domain, completed using reference TRBV30 and TRBJ2-2, is SQTIHQWPATLVQPVGSPLSLECTVEGTSNPNLYWYRQAAGRGLQLLFYSVGIGQISSEVPQNLSASRPQDRQFILSSKKLLLSDSGFYLCAWSGPAVTGELFFGEGSRLTVL.

The V and J genes are TRBV5-5 and TRBJ2-3, with TRBD2 matching 8 bases. The CDR3 runs 16 residues. The germline V gene has CDR1 SGHKS and CDR2 YYEKEE (reference sequence). V lost 2 bases, J lost 1 base, and 6 bases stayed unmatched. The CDR3 DNA sequence: TGTGCCAGCAGCTTCGGTAGCGGGGTGGGCACAGATACGCAGTATTTT. This gives the protein CASSFGSGVGTDTQYF.

The genes are TRBV11-3 and TRBJ2-3; D unresolved. Trimming pared 1 base from V and 0 bases from J, leaving 5 bases between. CDR3 size: 14 residues. CDR1 is SGHNT, CDR2 YENEEA, per germline. The CDR3, as DNA: TGTGCCAGCAGCTTAGGAGGAAGCACAGATACGCAGTATTTT. Protein product: CASSLGGSTDTQYF.

This chain joins TRBV5-1 and TRBJ2-7, with 11 positions matching TRBD2. This CDR3 spans 17 amino acids. The germline V gene encodes CDR1 SGHRS and CDR2 YFSETQ. Trimming cost V 4 bases and J 3 bases; bases outside gene matches: 12. CDR3 region: CASSPALGTSGNYEQYF. Here the CDR3 DNA reads TGCGCCAGCAGCCCGGCACTTGGGACTAGCGGCAACTACGAGCAGTACTTC.

This chain connects TRBV27 to TRBJ1-2; D remains unclear. The germline gives CDR1 MNHEY, CDR2 SMNVEV (reference sequence). This CDR3 is built from 13 residues. Trimming removed 3 bases at V and 8 bases at J, with 13 bases between. This CDR3 is CASSLRASQGYTF. As DNA, the CDR3 is TGTGCCAGCAGTTTGCGGGCCTCTCAGGGCTACACCTTC.

V gene TRBV5-4 combines with J gene TRBJ2-7; the D is unclear. The CDR3 sequence is 14 residues long. Trimming stripped 4 bases from V and 5 bases from J, with 16 bases between. Germline V lookup: CDR1 SGHNT, CDR2 YYREEE (reference sequence). CDR3 loop: CASSPPYNRNEQYF. The CDR3 nucleotides are TGTGCCAGCAGCCCACCCTATAACAGAAACGAGCAGTACTTC.

The V call is TRBV18, the J call TRBJ1-2, with D unclear. Trimming removed 3 bases from V and 2 bases from J, with 10 bases in between. The CDR3 loop spans 14 amino acids. In germline, CDR1 is KGHSH, CDR2 LQKENI. CDR3 loop: CASSPGGNNYGYTF. In DNA form, the CDR3 reads TGTGCCAGCTCACCCGGAGGGAACAACTATGGCTACACCTTC.

The chain is built from TRBV12-5 and TRBJ2-7; 8 bases are shared with TRBD2. The germline gives CDR1 LGHNT, CDR2 FRNRAP. V was clipped by 4 bases and J by 3 bases; unmatched bases: 11. The CDR3 consists of 16 residues. CDR3 DNA sequence: TGTGCTAGTGGTTACGGGAAGGGACTAGGAAGCTACGAGCAGTACTTC. Encoded protein: CASGYGKGLGSYEQYF.

J is TRBJ2-1 and V is TRBV7-2; 10 bases align to TRBD1. Germline V gives CDR1 SGHTA, CDR2 FQGNSA. The J segment lost 15 bases and the V segment lost 2 bases, leaving 10 bases of the junction unmatched. This CDR3 contains 14 residues. The CDR3 coding sequence is TGTGCCAGCAGCTTACCGGACAGGGGGAATGCATGGTTCTTC. It codes for CASSLPDRGNAWFF.

J is TRBJ2-7 and V is TRBV6-5; TRBD1 is a possible D gene (6 bases). CDR1 MNHEY and CDR2 SVGAGI come from the germline V gene. The CDR3 has 12 residues. Trimming removed 11 bases from V and 2 bases from J, with 13 bases in between. CDR3 region: CAARDTTYEQYF. Written as DNA, the CDR3 is TGTGCCGCCAGGGACACCACCTACGAGCAGTACTTC.

As regards this clone: Other DNA sequences within the sample encode an identical CDR3. The CDR3 DNA is TGTGCCAGCAGCTCCAGGACAGGGGGCAATCAGCCCCAGCATTTT. Its translation is CASSSRTGGNQPQHF. J is TRBJ1-5 and V is TRBV27; TRBD1 matches at 9 bases. The V and J ends lost 6 bases and 2 bases, in that order; junction bases with no gene match: 5. The germline gives CDR1 MNHEY, CDR2 SMNVEV (reference sequence). The CDR3 consists of 15 residues.

This chain uses TRBV6-1 with TRBJ1-5, with 7 positions matching TRBD1. The length of the CDR3 is 15 residues. The V gene's germline CDR1 is MNHNS and CDR2 SASEGT. The V and J ends lost 3 bases and 6 bases, in that order; junction bases with no gene match: 8. The CDR3 is CASSDLTGVPQPQHF. The DNA for the CDR3 is TGTGCCAGCAGTGACTTAACAGGGGTTCCTCAGCCCCAGCATTTT.

This chain uses TRBV2 with TRBJ2-1; D is perhaps TRBD2 (6 bases). The length of the CDR3 is 14 residues. Trimming cost V 6 bases and J 5 bases, with 14 bases left between them. The germline gives CDR1 SNHLY, CDR2 FYNNEI. Written as DNA, the CDR3 is TGTGCCAGCAGGCTCACGGGGGTGGACAATGAGCAGTTCTTC. Encoded protein: CASRLTGVDNEQFF.

The chain combines TRBV14 with TRBJ2-7, with D possibly matching TRBD2 (5 bases). The CDR3 totals 14 residues. Trimming cost V 3 bases and J 4 bases, with 13 bases left between them. CDR1 and CDR2 (germline): SGHDN, FVKESK. Written as DNA, the CDR3 is TGTGCCAGCAGCCACTGGCCCGGGGTGTACGAGCAGTACTTC. It encodes CASSHWPGVYEQYF.

This clone was seen a single time. The chain employs TRBV7-3 and TRBJ2-1, with 12 positions matching TRBD2. The CDR3 length is 21 residues. Unmatched junction bases numbered 16, after V lost 1 base and J lost 3 bases. Germline CDR1 reads SGHTA; CDR2 reads FQGTGA. The DNA of the CDR3 is TGTGCCAGCAGCTTAATCGGTACGGGACTAGCGGGTCTTAAGGACTACAATGAGCAGTTCTTC. It yields the protein CASSLIGTGLAGLKDYNEQFF.

V and J are TRBV6-1 and TRBJ2-7; D might be TRBD2 (5 bases). The germline CDR1 and CDR2 sequences are MNHNS and SASEGT. CDR3 size: 14 residues. Trimming took 2 bases from V and 5 from J, leaving 13 bases between them. The CDR3 protein is CASSEFEGIDEQYF. Here the CDR3 DNA reads TGTGCCAGCAGTGAATTCGAGGGTATCGACGAGCAGTACTTC.

This clone was counted only a few times. This chain uses TRBV6-1 with TRBJ1-5, with D maybe TRBD1 (5 bases). The ends were cut back, 1 base at V and 3 bases at J, with 16 bases in the middle. In germline, CDR1 is MNHNS, CDR2 SASEGT. The CDR3 sequence is 17 residues long. The CDR3 nucleotides are TGTGCCAGCAGTGAAGTAGGGCAGGGATGGGACAATCAGCCCCAGCATTTT. It codes for CASSEVGQGWDNQPQHF.

This clone turned up a few times. The chain has TRBV7-9 and TRBJ2-7; 13 nucleotides align to TRBD2. CDR3 length: 15 residues. V trimming: 2 bases; J trimming: 6 bases; junction bases outside the gene matches: 4. Germline V gene sequence: CDR1 SEHNR, CDR2 FQNEAQ (reference sequence). The CDR3 reads CASSLTSGRAFEQYF. The CDR3 coding sequence is TGTGCCAGCAGCTTAACTAGCGGGAGGGCCTTCGAGCAGTACTTC.

The sample holds a few counts of this clone. The chain recombines TRBV7-9 with TRBJ2-3; no firm D call. V was pared by 0 bases and J by 2 bases, with 15 bases between. CDR3 length: 17 amino acids. Germline CDR1 reads SEHNR; CDR2 reads FQNEAQ (reference sequence). Here the CDR3 DNA reads TGTGCCAGCAGCTTAGCGATAGAAGTCTTTGACACAGATACGCAGTATTTT. This translates into CASSLAIEVFDTDTQYF. The whole variable domain, filled in from reference TRBV7-9 and TRBJ2-3, reads DTGVSQNPRHKITKRGQNVTFRCDPISEHNRLYWYRQTLGQGPEFLTYFQNEAQLEKSRLLSDRFSAERPKGSFSTLEIQRTEQGDSAMYLCASSLAIEVFDTDTQYFGPGTRLTVL.

This clone was counted between two and nine times. CDR3 DNA: TGTGCCAGCAGTTCCCCGGGAAGTGGGTATCAGCCCCAGCATTTT. It is translated as CASSSPGSGYQPQHF. This chain joins TRBV28 and TRBJ1-5; no reliable D call. The V gene lost 4 bases and the J gene lost 5 bases, with 15 bases spanning the gap. Germline CDR1 and CDR2: MDHEN and SYDVKM. The CDR3 covers 15 residues.

The chain combines TRBV28 with TRBJ2-3, with D possibly matching TRBD2 (5 bases). There are 17 residues in the CDR3. Germline CDR1 reads MDHEN; CDR2 reads SYDVKM. With 4 bases removed from V and 4 bases from J, the gap between germline ends came to 21 bases. The CDR3 nucleotides read TGTGCCAGCAGTTCCCTGGACTCGGCGAATAGCCCAGATACGCAGTATTTT. Encoded protein: CASSSLDSANSPDTQYF.

The chain couples TRBV11-2 to TRBJ2-7; TRBD2 agrees at 12 bases. V shed 7 bases and J 2 bases; nucleotides not matched to a gene: 9. The CDR3 is made up of 16 amino acids. In germline, CDR1 is SGHAT, CDR2 FQNNGV. The CDR3 nucleotides read TGTGCCAGCATTGGCAGAACTAGCGGGGGGCCCTACGAGCAGTACTTC. Translation gives CASIGRTSGGPYEQYF.

This clone came up a few times. The chain uses TRBV28 and TRBJ2-5; 10 nucleotides line up with TRBD1. J was trimmed by 2 bases and V by 3 bases; bases with no gene match: 6. This CDR3 region has 16 residues. Germline V lookup: CDR1 MDHEN, CDR2 SYDVKM. CDR3 DNA sequence: TGTGCCAGCAGTTTTGCCGGGACAGGGGAGCAAGAGACCCAGTACTTC. Its translation: CASSFAGTGEQETQYF.